The clone carrying this T cell receptor (beta chain) was recorded only once. At the DNA level, this CDR3 is encoded by other sequences in the same sample as well. Looked up from germline, CDR1 is SGHRS and CDR2 is YFSETQ. The germline V and J ends were trimmed by 0 bases and 10 bases, with 5 bases remaining between them. The CDR3 runs 11 residues. The data were obtained in a study of blood T cell repertoires in COVID-19. For the study at large: The United States, Italy and Spain provided the acute and convalescent COVID-19 samples. The cDNA or gDNA used as material had been derived from T cells, B-cell-depleted T cells, or PBMCs.

Study processing details: From reference gene primer amplification, estimates of nucleated cell counts were derived. Sequenced by immunoSEQ multiplex PCR; TCRdb stores in-frame clones only, minus some. The V and J calls and clone size were taken over from that table, and D and trimming were inferred from the DNA. The sample shows around 140,000 clones, approximately 88% of them seen only once. Material for sequencing was peripheral blood. This clonotype was obtained from a man between 65 and 79 years old with active COVID-19. The chain combines TRBV5-1 with TRBJ2-1; D gene unclear. In DNA form, the CDR3 reads TGCGCCAGCAGCTTGGGGCAAGAGCAGTTCTTC. Amino acid sequence: CASSLGQEQFF.